This T cell receptor beta chain was documented in a study of T-cell reconstitution after alpha-beta-depleted transplantation in children. This clonotype was recorded many times. TCRbeta library preparation incorporated unique molecular identifiers. TCRdb processed the PCR reads anew with MiXCR; each CDR3 protein has one entry. This sample has over 550,000 distinct CDR3 sequences, with over 9.5% found just once. The CDR3 runs to 17 residues. Germline lookup yields CDR1 LGHNA and CDR2 YSLEER. With 4 bases clipped from V and 4 bases from J, the junction kept 11 bases outside the gene matches. V is TRBV4-3 and J is TRBJ2-2; 8 bases line up with TRBD2. The input for sequencing was PBMCs from the stem cell graft donor, taken from the stem cell graft. This TCR came from a human donor who donated a stem cell graft to a child with acute myeloid leukemia. CDR3 DNA sequence: TGCGCCAGCAGCCGTGGGGCGGGAGGATACCTCACCGGGGAGCTGTTTTTT. Translating gives CASSRGAGGYLTGELFF.